This paragraph reports one T cell receptor beta chain. CDR3 size: 15 residues. V lost 2 bases and J lost 0, with 11 bases in between. The germline V gene encodes CDR1 MNHEY and CDR2 SVGAGI. One entry per CDR3 protein results from TCRdb running MiXCR on the RT-PCR reads. This table has hundreds of thousands of distinct CDR3 sequences, 16% appearing once. This entry belongs to a study of patients and donors after allogeneic stem cell transplantation. The sample taken for sequencing was blood, either unsorted or a sorted T cell fraction (not recorded which). The rearrangement joins TRBV6-5 to TRBJ2-7, with D possibly being TRBD1 or TRBD2 (5 bases each). The sequence was obtained from a human donor who was either an allogeneic HSCT recipient or a stem cell or donor lymphocyte infusion donor (not recorded which). It is not recorded whose cells these are; they may come from a transplant donor. The CDR3 DNA follows: TGTGCCAGCAGTTACGGCAGCGGACACTCCTACGAGCAGTACTTC. This codes for CASSYGSGHSYEQYF.